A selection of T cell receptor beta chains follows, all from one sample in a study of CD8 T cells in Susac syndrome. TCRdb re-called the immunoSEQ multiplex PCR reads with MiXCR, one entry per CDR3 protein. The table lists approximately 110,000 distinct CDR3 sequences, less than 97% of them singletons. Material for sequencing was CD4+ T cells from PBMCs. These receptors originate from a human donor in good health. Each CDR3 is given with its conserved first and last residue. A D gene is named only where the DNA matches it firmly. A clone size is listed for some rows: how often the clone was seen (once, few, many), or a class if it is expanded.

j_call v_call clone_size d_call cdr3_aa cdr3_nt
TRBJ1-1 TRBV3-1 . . CASSHGLEAFF TGTGCCAGCAGCCACGGACTTGAAGCTTTCTTT
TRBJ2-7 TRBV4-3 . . CASSQYPRDQTYEQYF TGCGCCAGCAGCCAATACCCCCGCGACCAAACCTACGAGCAGTACTTC
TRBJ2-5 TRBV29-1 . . CSAGSGAEETQYF TGCAGCGCAGGTTCGGGTGCCGAAGAGACCCAGTACTTC
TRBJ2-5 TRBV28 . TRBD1 CASSLGTANLYQETQYF TGTGCCAGCAGTTTGGGGACAGCGAACTTATACCAAGAGACCCAGTACTTC
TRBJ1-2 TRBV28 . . CASSPGMAGYTF TGTGCCAGCAGTCCTGGGATGGCGGGCTACACCTTC
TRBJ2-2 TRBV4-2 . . CASSQDLPEGDGELFF TGTGCCAGCAGCCAAGATCTTCCGGAGGGGGACGGGGAGCTGTTTTTT
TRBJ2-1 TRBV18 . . CASSPQGLYNEQFF TGTGCCAGCTCACCACAGGGGCTATACAATGAGCAGTTCTTC
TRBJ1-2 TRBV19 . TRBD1 CASTRDRRSNGYTF TGTGCCAGTACTAGGGACAGGAGAAGTAATGGCTACACCTTC
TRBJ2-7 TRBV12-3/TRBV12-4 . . CASSLERTLSYEQYF TGTGCCAGCAGTTTAGAACGGACCCTATCCTACGAGCAGTACTTC
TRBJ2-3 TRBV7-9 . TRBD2 CASSLTSVTDTQYF TGTGCCAGCAGCTTAACTAGCGTGACAGATACGCAGTATTTT
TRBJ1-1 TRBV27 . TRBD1 CASRSPTGGWTEAFF TGTGCCAGCAGGAGCCCAACAGGGGGCTGGACTGAAGCTTTCTTT
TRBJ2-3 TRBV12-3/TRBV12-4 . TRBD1 CASSPAGQGPADTQYF TGTGCCAGCAGTCCTGCGGGACAGGGGCCCGCAGATACGCAGTATTTT
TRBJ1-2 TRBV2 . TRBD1 CASSEVGQGTGGYTF TGTGCCAGCAGTGAAGTGGGACAGGGGACGGGTGGCTACACCTTC
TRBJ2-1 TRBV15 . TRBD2 CATSRDRGGRSYNEQFF TGTGCCACCAGCAGGGATCGGGGGGGCCGTTCCTACAATGAGCAGTTCTTC
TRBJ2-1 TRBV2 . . CASSEARSYNEQFF TGTGCCAGCAGTGAGGCGAGATCCTACAATGAGCAGTTCTTC
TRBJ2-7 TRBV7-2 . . CASSPGTRREYEQYF TGTGCCAGCAGCCCCGGGACACGGAGAGAGTACGAGCAGTACTTC
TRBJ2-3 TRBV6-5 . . CASRRGYASTDTQYF TGTGCCAGCAGGAGGGGCTACGCTAGCACAGATACGCAGTATTTT
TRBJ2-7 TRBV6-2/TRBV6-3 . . CASTWDGSYEQYF TGTGCCAGCACTTGGGACGGATCCTACGAGCAGTACTTC
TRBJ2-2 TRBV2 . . CASSVFQENTGELFF TGTGCCAGCAGTGTTTTTCAGGAAAACACCGGGGAGCTGTTTTTT
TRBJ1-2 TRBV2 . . CASSYPTANYGYTF TGTGCCAGCAGTTATCCTACAGCTAACTATGGCTACACCTTC
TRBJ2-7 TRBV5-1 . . CASSLVGASYEQYF TGCGCCAGCAGCTTGGTCGGGGCCTCCTACGAGCAGTACTTC
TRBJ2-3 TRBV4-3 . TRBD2 CASSQATSEGGQYF TGCGCCAGCAGCCAAGCTACTAGCGAGGGAGGGCAGTATTTT
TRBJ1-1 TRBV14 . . CASSHPGVRAFF TGTGCCAGCAGCCATCCCGGGGTGAGAGCTTTCTTT
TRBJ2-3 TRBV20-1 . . CSAWARGPDTQYF TGCAGTGCTTGGGCTAGAGGCCCAGATACGCAGTATTTT
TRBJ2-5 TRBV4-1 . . CASSQATQETQYF TGCGCCAGCAGCCAGGCAACTCAAGAGACCCAGTACTTC
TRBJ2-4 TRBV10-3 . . CAISEPGGIGIQYF TGTGCCATCAGTGAGCCCGGAGGGATAGGCATTCAGTACTTC
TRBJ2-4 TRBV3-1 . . CASSQDNIQYF TGTGCCAGCAGCCAAGATAACATTCAGTACTTC
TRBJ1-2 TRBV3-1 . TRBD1 CASSQDGDRAGYTF TGTGCCAGCAGCCAAGATGGGGACAGGGCTGGCTACACCTTC
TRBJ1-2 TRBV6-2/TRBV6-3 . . CASMSGTAPGRGGYTF TGTGCCAGCATGTCGGGGACGGCACCGGGAAGAGGAGGCTACACCTTC
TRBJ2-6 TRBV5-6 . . CASSSTGRAGANVLTF TGTGCCAGCAGCTCGACGGGGCGGGCTGGGGCCAACGTCCTGACTTTC
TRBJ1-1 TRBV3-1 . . CASSQGPLNTEAFF TGTGCCAGCAGCCAAGGGCCCCTGAACACTGAAGCTTTCTTT
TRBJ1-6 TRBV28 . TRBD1 CASSHGAGGGSPLHF TGTGCCAGCAGTCACGGGGCAGGGGGAGGCTCACCCCTCCACTTT
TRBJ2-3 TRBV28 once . CASKSSADSTDTQYF TGTGCCAGCAAATCGTCAGCCGACAGCACAGATACGCAGTATTTT
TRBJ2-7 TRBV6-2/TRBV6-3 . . CASSYFSNAYEQYF TGTGCCAGCAGTTACTTCAGCAATGCCTACGAGCAGTACTTC
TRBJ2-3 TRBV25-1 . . CASSPRSDTQYF TGTGCCAGCAGCCCTCGGTCAGATACGCAGTATTTT
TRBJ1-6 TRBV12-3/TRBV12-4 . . CASSLAARRTSLHF TGTGCCAGCAGTTTGGCCGCCAGGAGGACATCCCTCCACTTT
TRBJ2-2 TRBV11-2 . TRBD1 CASSSLGQGRNTGELFF TGTGCCAGCAGCTCCTTGGGACAGGGGCGGAACACCGGGGAGCTGTTTTTT
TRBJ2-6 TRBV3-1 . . CASSQAHAGANVLTF TGTGCCAGCAGCCAAGCTCACGCTGGGGCCAACGTCCTGACTTTC
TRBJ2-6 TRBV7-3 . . CASSLTSGSGANVLTF TGTGCCAGCAGCTTAACTTCTGGCTCTGGGGCCAACGTCCTGACTTTC
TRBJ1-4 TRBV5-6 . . CASSLLQTNEKLFF TGTGCCAGCAGCTTGTTGCAGACTAATGAAAAACTGTTTTTT